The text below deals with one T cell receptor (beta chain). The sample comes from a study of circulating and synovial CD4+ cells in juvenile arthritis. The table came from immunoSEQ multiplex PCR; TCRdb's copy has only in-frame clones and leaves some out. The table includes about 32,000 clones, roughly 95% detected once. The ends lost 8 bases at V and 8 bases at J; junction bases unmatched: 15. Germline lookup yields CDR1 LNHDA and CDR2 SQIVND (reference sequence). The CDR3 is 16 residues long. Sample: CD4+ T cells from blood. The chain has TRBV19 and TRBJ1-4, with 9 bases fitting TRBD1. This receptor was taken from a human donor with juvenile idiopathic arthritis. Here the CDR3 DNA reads TGTGCCAGTTCGGGACAGGGAGTTGCTCAAGGGGAAAAACTGTTTTTT. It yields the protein CASSGQGVAQGEKLFF.